One and the same sample provided the 9 T cell receptor beta chains below, sequenced in a study of shared T cell receptors in the human thymus. TCRdb's copy holds only in-frame clones and misses some; the assay was immunoSEQ multiplex PCR. This sample carries 600,000 or so clones, approximately 87% of them seen once, and the ten largest clones take just under 0.0095%. This sample also appeared in a second study, on human thymus T cells.

The material sequenced was thymocytes. These receptors were collected from a boy less than two years old with a congenital heart defect.

V usage is TRBV4-3 and J usage is TRBJ2-1; 11 bases map to TRBD2. The junction had 15 bases not matched to a gene; V was cut back by 0 bases and J by 5 bases. In germline, CDR1 is LGHNA, CDR2 YSLEER. CDR3 length: 20 amino acids. The CDR3 DNA reads as TGCGCCAGCAGCCAAGATAGGCGGAGTAGCGGGAGGGCCGGCCACAATGAGCAGTTCTTC. Translating gives CASSQDRRSSGRAGHNEQFF.

The chain carries TRBV30 and TRBJ2-7; D is unclear. V was clipped by 1 base and J by 4 bases, with 8 bases between them. The length of the CDR3 is 12 residues. Germline CDR1 is GTSNPN and CDR2 is SVGIG (reference sequence). CDR3 coding DNA: TGTGCCTGGAGTGGGCAGGCATACGAGCAGTACTTC. It encodes CAWSGQAYEQYF.

The chain couples TRBV28 to TRBJ2-7, with 7 bases lining up with TRBD1. The CDR3 runs to 15 residues. The V gene's germline CDR1 is MDHEN and CDR2 SYDVKM. The V and J ends lost 6 bases and 5 bases, in that order; junction bases with no gene match: 13. The CDR3 coding sequence is TGTGCCAGCAGAGTCCGACAGGGCACGGTAGACGAGCAGTACTTC. Its translation: CASRVRQGTVDEQYF.

The chain has TRBV5-1 and TRBJ2-7; no clear D. Germline V gene sequence: CDR1 SGHRS, CDR2 YFSETQ. The CDR3 length is 13 residues. Between the trimmed V and J ends, which lost 0 bases and 0 bases, there was a span of 4 bases. The CDR3 DNA sequence: TGCGCCAGCAGCTTGGCCTACTCCTACGAGCAGTACTTC. Amino acid sequence: CASSLAYSYEQYF.

The J gene is TRBJ1-2, the V gene TRBV7-9, with a possible D match to TRBD1 (6 bases). This CDR3 spans 14 amino acids. Germline V lookup: CDR1 SEHNR, CDR2 FQNEAQ (reference sequence). Trimming stripped 5 bases from V and 0 bases from J, with 10 bases between. CDR3 sequence reads: CASSRDRTNYGYTF. CDR3 DNA: TGTGCCAGCAGCCGTGACAGGACTAACTATGGCTACACCTTC.

The chain joins TRBV28 to TRBJ2-3; a weak D match, TRBD2 (6 bases). With 2 bases removed from V and 4 bases from J, the gap between germline ends came to 10 bases. The CDR3 covers 14 residues. Germline values: CDR1 MDHEN, CDR2 SYDVKM. CDR3 coding DNA: TGTGCCAGCAGTTTAGTGGAGGGGTCAGATACGCAGTATTTT. It yields the protein CASSLVEGSDTQYF.

This chain links TRBV15 with TRBJ2-1, with no clear D. This CDR3 region has 13 residues. Germline CDR1 is LNHNV and CDR2 is YYDKDF (reference sequence). V was pared by 1 base and J by 5 bases, with 6 bases between. CDR3: CATSRARDNEQFF. CDR3 nucleotides: TGTGCCACCAGCAGAGCCCGGGACAATGAGCAGTTCTTC.

This chain links TRBV9 with TRBJ2-3; 7 bases agree with TRBD1. The length of the CDR3 is 15 residues. J lost 4 bases, V lost 4 bases, and 9 bases had no gene match. Germline assignment: CDR1 SGDLS and CDR2 YYNGEE. CDR3 in DNA: TGTGCCAGCAGCCCCAGACAGGGAGCCCCAGATACGCAGTATTTT. Residues: CASSPRQGAPDTQYF.

The chain has TRBV7-4 and TRBJ2-3; the match to TRBD2 covers 7 bases. The CDR3 runs 17 residues. Germline trimming cut 3 bases from V and 5 bases from J; bases unmatched to any gene: 14. Per the germline V gene, CDR1 is SGHVT and CDR2 is SQSDAQ. CDR3 amino acids: CASSFRGAGPPKDTQYF. Written as DNA, the CDR3 is TGTGCCAGCAGCTTTCGAGGAGCGGGGCCCCCGAAAGATACGCAGTATTTT.